This TCR beta chain was retrieved from a study of T cell repertoires in cytomegalovirus infection. In the study overall: Public TCR beta signature analysis indicated the presence of both CMV infection and matching HLA type.

On this clonotype: Its antigen remains unidentified.

Study outcomes and limitations: Clonotypes of TCR beta that were HLA-C-restricted and CMV-specific dominated the ex vivo response.

Germline V CDR1 and CDR2: SGHVS, FNYEAQ. V trimming: 5 bases; J trimming: 2 bases; junction bases outside the gene matches: 10. The CDR3 runs to 16 residues. Each CDR3 protein is one row after TCRdb ran MiXCR on the reads. The sample shows roughly 220,000 distinct CDR3 sequences, approximately 40% of them seen only once. The genes are TRBV7-6 and TRBJ2-3, with 7 bases that match TRBD2. This receptor was obtained from a human donor in good health (CMV status not recorded). Some clones in this sample may be carry-over from other donors' samples. The specimen was CD8+ T cells from cultured PBMCs, collected from culture after CMV antigen stimulation. The CDR3 loop reads CASSPRWLAVTDTQYF. In DNA form, the CDR3 reads TGTGCCAGCAGCCCCAGGTGGCTAGCGGTCACAGATACGCAGTATTTT.